This TCR beta chain originates from a study of low-dose radiotherapy and immunotherapy resistance in tumors (dated by TCRdb to the early 2020s). About the full investigation: Patients in Cohort 1 were given 0.5 Gy per fraction every 2 weeks, and the prescribed total PTV dose was 6.5 Gy. Cohort 2 received 1 Gy per fraction every two weeks, with a total of 13 Gy over 26 weeks. Patients were given nivolumab as a 240 mg flat dose every two weeks and ipilimumab at 1 mg/kg every six weeks, with both drugs delivered intravenously. Cyclophosphamide 200 mg/m2 was given intravenously every two weeks, one day before each radiation and immunotherapy administration. Starting on cycle 1 day 1, patients took 300 mg of aspirin by mouth once daily for four cycles. No randomization into treatment groups was done for the people taking part in the trial. The translational analysis covered eight patients: three from the first dose cohort and the first five from the second dose cohort.

The CDR3, from cysteine to phenylalanine, totals 14 residues. Just CDR3 DNA is preserved here, 42 bases in frame from base 1. Unmatched junction bases come to 5, with V trimmed by 4 bases and J by 4 bases. First-strand cDNA was synthesized with Superscript III and a set of TRAV- and TRBV-specific primers, covering both TCRalpha and TCRbeta chains. TCRs were amplified with Phusion for 20 PCR cycles, with a constant-region primer paired with the adapter attached to the V primers. The isolated mRNA was amplified using the MessageAmp II aRNA Amplification Kit, with in vitro transcription performed for around 16 hours at 37 degrees C. mRNA for TCR sequencing was isolated with the Dynabeads mRNA DIRECT Purification Kit. A second approximately 24-cycle Phusion PCR added indexed Illumina adapters, and products were purified with AMPure XP beads. An Illumina MiniSeq instrument was used to deep-sequence the TCRalpha and TCRbeta libraries. On the study's bioinformatics: Custom Perl scripts pooled TCR sequences encoding the same protein, removed out-of-frame sequences and computed each clonotype's abundance. Any TCR sequence backed by just one read was left out of the analysis. Shannon entropy, Gini index, clonality, richness, and the frequency of TCRs shared between repertoires were included as repertoire metrics. TCRdb reran the public reads through fastp at Q25 and MiXCR, keeping productive beta chains. Every entry covers one CDR3 protein and lists the most common genes and DNA from its rows. TCRdb's processing, not the authors', yielded these V and J calls. This sample gives tens of thousands of distinct CDR3 sequences in total; under 25% of them show up just once. The leading ten clones occupy 9.2% of the sample.

The time point label, as the study defines it: after trial treatment. Sample treatment or condition, as interpreted from the label and publication: LDRT plus nivolumab, ipilimumab, low-dose cyclophosphamide and aspirin (RACIN trial). Donors were enrolled in RACIN, a single-arm phase I dose-escalation trial in which nivolumab, ipilimumab, aspirin, low-dose cyclophosphamide and low-dose radiotherapy were combined. To be eligible, a patient needed to have an advanced solid tumor that was TIL-negative. In its sample, this clonotype was seen many times. Its binding antigen is unknown. Per-base qualities were not stored, and no clone one base away is much larger.

The sequence was collected from a female donor with ovarian cancer. This material consisted of PBMCs, taken after low-dose radiotherapy plus immunotherapy. The V and J segments used are TRBV12-3 or TRBV12-4 and TRBJ2-7, and 9 bases in between align with TRBD1. The base sequence is TGTGCCAGCAGTTCCCGGACAGGGGCATACGAGCAGTACTTC. This translates into CASSSRTGAYEQYF.